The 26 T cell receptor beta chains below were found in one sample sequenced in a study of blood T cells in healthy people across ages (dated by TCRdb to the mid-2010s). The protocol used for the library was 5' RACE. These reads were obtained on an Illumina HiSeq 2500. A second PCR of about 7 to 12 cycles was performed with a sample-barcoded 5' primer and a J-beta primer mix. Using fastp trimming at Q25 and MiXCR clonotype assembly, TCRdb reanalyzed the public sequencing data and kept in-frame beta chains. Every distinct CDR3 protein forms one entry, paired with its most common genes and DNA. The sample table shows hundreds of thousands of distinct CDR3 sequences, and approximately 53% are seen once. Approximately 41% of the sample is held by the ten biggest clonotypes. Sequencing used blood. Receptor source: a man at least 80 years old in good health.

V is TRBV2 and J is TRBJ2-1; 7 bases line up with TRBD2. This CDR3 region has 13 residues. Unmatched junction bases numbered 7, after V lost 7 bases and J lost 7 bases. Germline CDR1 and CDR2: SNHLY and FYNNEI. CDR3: CASKVAGSNEQFF. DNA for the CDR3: TGTGCCAGCAAGGTAGCGGGTTCAAATGAGCAGTTCTTC.

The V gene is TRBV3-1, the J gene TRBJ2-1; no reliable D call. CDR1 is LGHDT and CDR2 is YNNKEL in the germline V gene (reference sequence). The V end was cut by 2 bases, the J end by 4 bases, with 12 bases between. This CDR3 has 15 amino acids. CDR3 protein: CASSQLATSYNEQFF. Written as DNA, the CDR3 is TGTGCCAGCAGCCAACTCGCAACCAGTTACAATGAGCAGTTCTTC.

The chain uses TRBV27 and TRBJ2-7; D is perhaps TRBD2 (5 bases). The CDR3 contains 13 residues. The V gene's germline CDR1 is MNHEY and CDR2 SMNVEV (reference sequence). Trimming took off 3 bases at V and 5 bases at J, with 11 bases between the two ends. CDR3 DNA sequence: TGTGCCAGCAGTTTCGAGGGAGCCCACGAGCAGTACTTC. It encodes CASSFEGAHEQYF.

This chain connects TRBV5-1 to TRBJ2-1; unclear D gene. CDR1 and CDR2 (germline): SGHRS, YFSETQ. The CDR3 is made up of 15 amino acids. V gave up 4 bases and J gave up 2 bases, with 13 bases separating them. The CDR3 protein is CASSPADLTYNEQFF. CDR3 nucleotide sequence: TGCGCCAGCAGCCCCGCGGATTTAACCTACAATGAGCAGTTCTTC.

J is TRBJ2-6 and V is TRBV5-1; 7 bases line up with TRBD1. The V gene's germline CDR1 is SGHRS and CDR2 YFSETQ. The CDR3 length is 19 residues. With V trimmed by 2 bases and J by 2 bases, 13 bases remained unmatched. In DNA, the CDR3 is TGCGCCAGCAGCTTAGTCGTTCGGACAGGCCCCCCTGGGGCCAACGTCCTGACTTTC. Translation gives CASSLVVRTGPPGANVLTF.

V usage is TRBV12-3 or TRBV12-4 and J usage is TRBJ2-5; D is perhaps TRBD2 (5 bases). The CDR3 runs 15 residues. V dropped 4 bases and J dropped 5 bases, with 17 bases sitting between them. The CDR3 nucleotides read TGTGCCAGCAGTTGGAGGACTCCTCTAGGGGAGACCCAGTACTTC. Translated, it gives CASSWRTPLGETQYF.

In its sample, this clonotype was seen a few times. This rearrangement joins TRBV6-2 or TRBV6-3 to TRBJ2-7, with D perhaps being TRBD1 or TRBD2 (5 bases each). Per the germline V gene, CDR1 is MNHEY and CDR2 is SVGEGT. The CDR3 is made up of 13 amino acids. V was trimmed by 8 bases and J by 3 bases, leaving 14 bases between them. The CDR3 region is CASAGTVLYEQYF. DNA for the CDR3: TGTGCCAGCGCCGGGACCGTCCTCTACGAGCAGTACTTC.

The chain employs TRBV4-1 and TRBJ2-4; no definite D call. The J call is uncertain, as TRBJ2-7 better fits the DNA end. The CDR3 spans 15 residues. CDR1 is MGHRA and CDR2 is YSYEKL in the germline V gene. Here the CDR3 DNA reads TGCGCCAGCAGCCAAGATGCGGCAGGCGTCTACGAGCAGTACTTC. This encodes CASSQDAAGVYEQYF.

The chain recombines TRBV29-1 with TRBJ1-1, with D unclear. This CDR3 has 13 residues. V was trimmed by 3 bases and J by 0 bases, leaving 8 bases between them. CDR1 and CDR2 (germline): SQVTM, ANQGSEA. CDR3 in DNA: TGCAGCGTTGAGCGGGTCATGAACACTGAAGCTTTCTTT. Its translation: CSVERVMNTEAFF.

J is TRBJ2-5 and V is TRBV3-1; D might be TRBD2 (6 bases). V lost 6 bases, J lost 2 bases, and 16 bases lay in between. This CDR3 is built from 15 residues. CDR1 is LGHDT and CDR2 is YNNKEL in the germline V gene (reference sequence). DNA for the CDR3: TGTGCCAGCAGTTTATGGGCTAGCGCTCAAGAGACCCAGTACTTC. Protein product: CASSLWASAQETQYF.

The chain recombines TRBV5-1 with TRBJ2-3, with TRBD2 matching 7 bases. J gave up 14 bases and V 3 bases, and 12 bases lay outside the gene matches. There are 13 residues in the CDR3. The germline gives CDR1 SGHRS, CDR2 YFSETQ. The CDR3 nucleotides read TGCGCCAGCAGCTCCACCAGGGAGGGAGACGCGTATTTT. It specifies CASSSTREGDAYF.

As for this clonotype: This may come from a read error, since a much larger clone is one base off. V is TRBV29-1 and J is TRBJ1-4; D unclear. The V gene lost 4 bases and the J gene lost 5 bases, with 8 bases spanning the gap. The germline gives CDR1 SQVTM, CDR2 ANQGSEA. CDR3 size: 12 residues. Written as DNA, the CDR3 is TGCAGCGTTGGTGTAGGGAATGAAAAACTGTTTTTT. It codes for CSVGVGNEKLFF. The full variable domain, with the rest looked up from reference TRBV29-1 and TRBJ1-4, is SAVISQKPSRDICQRGTSLTIQCQVDSQVTMMFWYRQQPGQSLTLIATANQGSEATYESGFVIDKFPISRPNLTFSTLTVSNMSPEDSSIYLCSVGVGNEKLFFGSGTQLSVL.

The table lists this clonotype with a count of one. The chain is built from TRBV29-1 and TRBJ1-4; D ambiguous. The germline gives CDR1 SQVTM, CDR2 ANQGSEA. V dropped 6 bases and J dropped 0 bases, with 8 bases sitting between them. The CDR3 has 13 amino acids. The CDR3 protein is CSVSPTTNEKLFF. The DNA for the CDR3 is TGCAGCGTGAGTCCCACAACTAATGAAAAACTGTTTTTT. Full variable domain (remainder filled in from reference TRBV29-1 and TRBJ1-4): SAVISQKPSRDICQRGTSLTIQCQVDSQVTMMFWYRQQPGQSLTLIATANQGSEATYESGFVIDKFPISRPNLTFSTLTVSNMSPEDSSIYLCSVSPTTNEKLFFGSGTQLSVL.

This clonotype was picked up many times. The CDR3: CASSARQGSYEQYF. In nucleotides, the CDR3 is TGTGCCAGCAGTGCTCGACAGGGATCCTACGAGCAGTACTTC. The genes are TRBV6-6 and TRBJ2-7; 7 nucleotides align to TRBD1. CDR3 length: 14 amino acids. The germline V gene encodes CDR1 MNHNY and CDR2 SVGAGI (reference sequence). V shed 5 bases and J 1 base; nucleotides not matched to a gene: 5.

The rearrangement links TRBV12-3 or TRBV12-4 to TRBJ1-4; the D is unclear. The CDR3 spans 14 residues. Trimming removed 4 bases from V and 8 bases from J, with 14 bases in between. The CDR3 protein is CASSSRVPEEKLFF. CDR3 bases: TGTGCCAGCAGTTCACGGGTCCCGGAGGAAAAACTGTTTTTT.

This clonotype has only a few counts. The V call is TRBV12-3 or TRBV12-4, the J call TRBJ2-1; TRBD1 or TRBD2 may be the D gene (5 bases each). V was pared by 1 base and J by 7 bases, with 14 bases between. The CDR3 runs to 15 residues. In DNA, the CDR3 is TGTGCCAGCAGTTTAGTGTCCGGGACCGTTAATGAGCAGTTCTTC. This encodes CASSLVSGTVNEQFF.

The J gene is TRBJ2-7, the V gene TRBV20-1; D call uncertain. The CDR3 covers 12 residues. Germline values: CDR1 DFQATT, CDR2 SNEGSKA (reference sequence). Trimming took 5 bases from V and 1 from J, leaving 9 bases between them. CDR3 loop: CSARKDSYEQYF. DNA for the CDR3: TGCAGTGCTCGTAAGGATTCCTACGAGCAGTACTTC.

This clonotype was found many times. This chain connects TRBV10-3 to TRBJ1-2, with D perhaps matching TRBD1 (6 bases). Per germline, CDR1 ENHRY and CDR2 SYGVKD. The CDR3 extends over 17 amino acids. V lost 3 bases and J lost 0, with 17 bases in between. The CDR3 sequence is CAISDTDSAQTNYGYTF. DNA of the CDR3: TGTGCCATCAGTGATACGGACAGCGCTCAGACTAACTATGGCTACACCTTC.

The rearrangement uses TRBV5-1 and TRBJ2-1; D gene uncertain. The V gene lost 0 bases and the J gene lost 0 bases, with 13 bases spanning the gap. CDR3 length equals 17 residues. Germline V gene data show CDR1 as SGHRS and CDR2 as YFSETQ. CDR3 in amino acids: CASSLGRTVISYNEQFF. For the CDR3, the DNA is TGCGCCAGCAGCTTGGGTCGTACGGTGATCTCCTACAATGAGCAGTTCTTC.

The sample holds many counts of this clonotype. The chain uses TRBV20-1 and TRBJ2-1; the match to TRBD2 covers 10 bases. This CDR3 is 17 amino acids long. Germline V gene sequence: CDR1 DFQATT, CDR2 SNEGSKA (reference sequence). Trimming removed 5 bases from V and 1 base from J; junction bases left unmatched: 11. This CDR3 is CSAPHRLAGKSYNEQFF. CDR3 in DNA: TGCAGTGCTCCCCACCGACTAGCGGGTAAATCCTACAATGAGCAGTTCTTC.

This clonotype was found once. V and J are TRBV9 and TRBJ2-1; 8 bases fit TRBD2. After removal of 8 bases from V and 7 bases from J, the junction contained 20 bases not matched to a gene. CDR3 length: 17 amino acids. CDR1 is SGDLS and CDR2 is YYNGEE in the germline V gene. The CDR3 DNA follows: TGTGCCAGTAGCCCTCCTTACAGCGGGAGTGTTGTGAATGAGCAGTTCTTC. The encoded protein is CASSPPYSGSVVNEQFF.

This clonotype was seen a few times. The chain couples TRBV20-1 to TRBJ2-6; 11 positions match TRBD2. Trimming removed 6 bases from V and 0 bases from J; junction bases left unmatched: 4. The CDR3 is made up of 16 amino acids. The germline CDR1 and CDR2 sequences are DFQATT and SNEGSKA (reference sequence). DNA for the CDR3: TGCAGTGCCATAGGACTAGCGGGCTCTGGGGCCAACGTCCTGACTTTC. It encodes CSAIGLAGSGANVLTF.

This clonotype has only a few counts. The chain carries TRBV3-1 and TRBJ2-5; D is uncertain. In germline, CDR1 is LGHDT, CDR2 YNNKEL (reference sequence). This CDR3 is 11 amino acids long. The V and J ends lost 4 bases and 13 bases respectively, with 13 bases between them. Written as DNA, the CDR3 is TGTGCCAGCAGCCCCGGACCCGCGATGTACTTC. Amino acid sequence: CASSPGPAMYF.

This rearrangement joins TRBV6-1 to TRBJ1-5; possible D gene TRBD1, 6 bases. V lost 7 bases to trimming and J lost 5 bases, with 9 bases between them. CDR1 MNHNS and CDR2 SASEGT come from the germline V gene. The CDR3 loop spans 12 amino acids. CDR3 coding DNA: TGTGCCAGCACGGGGGCGGATCAGCCCCAGCATTTT. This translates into CASTGADQPQHF.

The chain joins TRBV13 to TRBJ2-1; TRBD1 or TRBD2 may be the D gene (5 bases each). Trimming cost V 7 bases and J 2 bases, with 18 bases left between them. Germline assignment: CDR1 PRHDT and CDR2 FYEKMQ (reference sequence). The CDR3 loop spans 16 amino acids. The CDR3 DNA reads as TGTGCCAGCACCACAAACGGGGCCAACGCCTACAATGAGCAGTTCTTC. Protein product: CASTTNGANAYNEQFF.

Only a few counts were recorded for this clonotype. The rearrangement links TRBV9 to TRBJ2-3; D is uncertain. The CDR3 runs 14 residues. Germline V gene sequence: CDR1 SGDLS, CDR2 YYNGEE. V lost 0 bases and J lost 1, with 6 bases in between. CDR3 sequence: CASSVELRTDTQYF. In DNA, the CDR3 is TGTGCCAGCAGCGTAGAACTTCGCACAGATACGCAGTATTTT.